The 27 T cell receptor beta chains below all came from one sample that was sequenced in a study of shared clonotypes between healthy human individuals. The data were produced by immunoSEQ multiplex PCR, yet TCRdb's version contains in-frame clones alone and is incomplete. Among about 1,800,000 clones listed, over 85% were seen once. The naive CD8 population came from CD45RO-negative cells selected for CCR7, without terminally differentiated effector memory CD45RA+ cells. Sequencing was carried out using naive CD8+ T cells sorted from blood. The receptors originated from a man aged 18-30 years in good health.

The V and J genes are TRBV29-1 and TRBJ1-2, with a weak D call TRBD1 (5 bases). CDR3 length equals 12 residues. Germline values: CDR1 SQVTM, CDR2 ANQGSEA. Trimming left V 5 bases short and J 4 bases short, with 11 bases between. The CDR3 protein is CSVQGASYGYTF. CDR3 DNA sequence: TGCAGCGTTCAAGGGGCCAGCTATGGCTACACCTTC.

The chain joins TRBV6-1 to TRBJ2-1; 9 nucleotides match TRBD2. The CDR3 is made up of 15 amino acids. Trimming removed 3 bases from V and 6 bases from J; junction bases left unmatched: 6. Germline loops: CDR1 MNHNS, CDR2 SASEGT. The CDR3: CASSDVLAGSNEQFF. Written as DNA, the CDR3 is TGTGCCAGCAGTGACGTACTAGCGGGCTCCAATGAGCAGTTCTTC.

The rearrangement joins TRBV4-2 to TRBJ2-1; possibly TRBD1 or TRBD2 for D (5 bases each). Germline V gene lookup returns CDR1 LGHNA and CDR2 YNFKEQ. CDR3 length equals 13 residues. V dropped 3 bases and J dropped 10 bases, with 13 bases sitting between them. CDR3: CASSQGTLREQFF. CDR3 sequence (DNA): TGTGCCAGCAGCCAGGGGACCCTGCGGGAGCAGTTCTTC.

The V and J genes are TRBV9 and TRBJ1-1; weak D call: TRBD1 (5 bases). From germline, CDR1 is SGDLS and CDR2 YYNGEE. This CDR3 region has 14 residues. The V and J ends lost 6 bases and 4 bases respectively, with 16 bases between them. CDR3 bases: TGTGCCAGCACCACATCCGGGGGGGGCACTGAAGCTTTCTTT. Translated: CASTTSGGGTEAFF.

This clone was found once. The chain recombines TRBV7-9 with TRBJ2-7; D may correspond to TRBD1 or TRBD2 (5 bases each). The CDR3 covers 16 residues. Trimming left V 1 base short and J 2 bases short, with 15 bases between. Germline V gives CDR1 SEHNR, CDR2 FQNEAQ (reference sequence). The CDR3 protein is CASSLGGLGLAYEQYF. The CDR3 bases are TGTGCCAGCAGCTTAGGGGGCCTAGGACTTGCCTACGAGCAGTACTTC.

A note on this clone: Other DNA variants within this sample encode the same CDR3. V and J are TRBV7-9 and TRBJ1-1, with TRBD1 matching 9 bases. The CDR3 length is 15 residues. CDR1 is SEHNR and CDR2 is FQNEAQ in the germline V gene (reference sequence). Trimming took 3 bases from V and 1 from J; bases not matched to a gene: 3. The CDR3 DNA is TGTGCCAGCAGCTTGGGACAGGGAGGGAACACTGAAGCTTTCTTT. This gives the protein CASSLGQGGNTEAFF.

This sequence joins TRBV6-5 and TRBJ1-6, with D perhaps TRBD1 (6 bases). Per the germline V gene, CDR1 is MNHEY and CDR2 is SVGAGI. Deletions cut 5 bases from V and 10 bases from J, with 12 bases between. The CDR3 sequence is 13 residues long. The chain's CDR3 is CASSPYRESPLHF. CDR3 DNA sequence: TGTGCCAGCAGTCCCTACAGGGAATCACCCCTCCACTTT.

V and J are TRBV27 and TRBJ2-2, with D uncertain. Per the germline V gene, CDR1 is MNHEY and CDR2 is SMNVEV (reference sequence). CDR3 length: 12 residues. Trimming removed 5 bases at V and 6 bases at J, with 7 bases between. For the CDR3, the DNA is TGTGCCAGCAGTCTTGATTCCGGGGAGCTGTTTTTT. Translating gives CASSLDSGELFF.

The CDR3 nucleotides are TGTGCCTCGAATGCGGCCTGGGGCTTTGAGCAGTACTTC. Its protein product is CASNAAWGFEQYF. This chain connects TRBV19 to TRBJ2-7; a possible D gene is TRBD1 (5 bases). CDR3 length equals 13 residues. Germline CDR1 reads LNHDA; CDR2 reads SQIVND (reference sequence). V lost 11 bases to trimming and J lost 7 bases, with 21 bases between them.

Only one count was recorded for this clone. The chain employs TRBV11-3 and TRBJ2-1; 9 nucleotides agree with TRBD2. The germline gives CDR1 SGHNT, CDR2 YENEEA. There are 14 residues in the CDR3. V lost 5 bases, J lost 6 bases, and 5 bases stayed unmatched. CDR3 region: CASSPVAGANEQFF. The CDR3 DNA sequence: TGTGCCAGCAGCCCGGTAGCGGGAGCCAATGAGCAGTTCTTC.

The J gene is TRBJ2-7, the V gene TRBV7-6; TRBD1 agrees at 9 bases. The CDR3 extends over 14 amino acids. Germline CDR1 SGHVS, CDR2 FNYEAQ. J gave up 2 bases and V 5 bases, and 4 bases lay outside the gene matches. CDR3 nucleotides: TGTGCCAGCAGCAAAGGGACAGGGCCCTACGAGCAGTACTTC. Translated, it gives CASSKGTGPYEQYF.

The gene calls are TRBV10-3 and TRBJ1-1; D not certain. The CDR3 runs 13 residues. CDR1 and CDR2 from the germline V gene are ENHRY and SYGVKD. V was cut by 3 bases and J by 0 bases, with 5 bases left in between. CDR3 coding DNA: TGTGCCATCAGTGACTGGATGAACACTGAAGCTTTCTTT. Protein: CAISDWMNTEAFF.

This clone was seen a handful of times. Other DNA sequences of this sample code for an identical CDR3. The chain couples TRBV9 to TRBJ2-7, with TRBD2 as a possible D gene (5 bases). Trimming removed 0 bases from V and 0 bases from J, with 7 bases in between. There are 14 residues in the CDR3. Germline V CDR1 and CDR2: SGDLS, YYNGEE. In DNA, the CDR3 is TGTGCCAGCAGCGTAGGAGGGTCCTCCTACGAGCAGTACTTC. Its protein is CASSVGGSSYEQYF.

This clone was seen once. V usage is TRBV5-6 and J usage is TRBJ1-1; 7 bases align to TRBD1. Trimming at V came to 3 bases and at J to 1 base, leaving 12 bases not matched to a gene. The CDR3 length is 17 residues. CDR1 SGHDT and CDR2 YYEEEE come from the germline V gene. The DNA for the CDR3 is TGTGCCAGCAGCTCCGGTCGCCTTGGGACAGAGAACACTGAAGCTTTCTTT. It is translated as CASSSGRLGTENTEAFF.

This clone was detected once. The CDR3: CASSLGGGVEPQHF. For the CDR3, the DNA is TGTGCCAGCAGCTTGGGTGGGGGAGTAGAGCCCCAGCATTTT. The chain combines TRBV5-6 with TRBJ1-5, with a tentative D call TRBD1 (5 bases). V shed 0 bases and J shed 8 bases, with 12 bases lying between them. The CDR3 spans 14 residues. CDR1 and CDR2 from the germline V gene are SGHDT and YYEEEE. Combining the CDR3 with reference TRBV5-6 and TRBJ1-5 gives the whole variable domain DAGVTQSPTHLIKTRGQQVTLRCSPKSGHDTVSWYQQALGQGPQFIFQYYEEEERQRGNFPDRFSGHQFPNYSSELNVNALLLGDSALYLCASSLGGGVEPQHFGDGTRLSIL.

This sequence joins TRBV5-6 and TRBJ2-7; D may correspond to TRBD1 or TRBD2 (5 bases each). The CDR3 is 15 residues long. V was shortened by 5 bases and J by 1 base, with 16 bases between the two germline ends. Looked up from germline, CDR1 is SGHDT and CDR2 is YYEEEE. In nucleotides, the CDR3 is TGTGCCAGCAGTCGCGAGGGGCAGATGTCCTACGAGCAGTACTTC. Its translation: CASSREGQMSYEQYF.

On this clone itself: The same CDR3 also results from other DNA sequences found in this sample. This chain connects TRBV2 to TRBJ1-1; D is undetermined. The germline CDR1 and CDR2 sequences are SNHLY and FYNNEI. There are 13 residues in the CDR3. Trimming took 1 base from V and 0 from J, leaving 3 bases between them. DNA for the CDR3: TGTGCCAGCAGTGAAGGGATGAACACTGAAGCTTTCTTT. Residues: CASSEGMNTEAFF.

The chain's CDR3 is CASRRTVYEQYF. The DNA of the CDR3 is TGTGCCAGCAGACGGACTGTATACGAGCAGTACTTC. V is TRBV6-1 and J is TRBJ2-7, with a possible D match to TRBD2 (5 bases). The V and J ends lost 6 bases and 4 bases respectively, with 10 bases between them. CDR1 MNHNS and CDR2 SASEGT come from the germline V gene. The CDR3 sequence is 12 residues long.

This clone has just one count. The chain links TRBV28 to TRBJ2-7; TRBD2 aligns across 9 bases. This CDR3 region has 16 residues. Losses at the gene ends were 3 bases for V and 1 base for J; bases not matched to a gene: 7. Germline values: CDR1 MDHEN, CDR2 SYDVKM. CDR3 sequence: CASSFPASGASYEQYF. CDR3 DNA: TGTGCCAGCAGTTTCCCGGCTAGCGGGGCTTCCTACGAGCAGTACTTC.

V gene TRBV9 combines with J gene TRBJ1-2; D not certain. Trimming left V 0 bases short and J 1 base short, with 10 bases between. Germline V lookup: CDR1 SGDLS, CDR2 YYNGEE. The CDR3 extends over 15 amino acids. The CDR3 here is CASSVGSDLNYGYTF. As DNA, the CDR3 is TGTGCCAGCAGCGTAGGTTCGGATCTTAACTATGGCTACACCTTC.

The rearrangement joins TRBV30 to TRBJ2-1; maybe TRBD2 (5 bases). Germline V lookup: CDR1 GTSNPN, CDR2 SVGIG (reference sequence). V dropped 2 bases and J dropped 10 bases, with 12 bases sitting between them. The length of the CDR3 is 12 residues. CDR3 in amino acids: CAWSLFGKEQFF. The CDR3 DNA sequence: TGTGCCTGGAGTCTCTTCGGGAAAGAGCAGTTCTTC.

The chain carries TRBV7-9 and TRBJ1-2, with 8 bases aligning to TRBD1. CDR1 SEHNR and CDR2 FQNEAQ come from the germline V gene (reference sequence). Trimming at V came to 5 bases and at J to 8 bases, leaving 10 bases not matched to a gene. The length of the CDR3 is 14 residues. The CDR3 protein is CASSPVDRVGGYTF. The CDR3 coding sequence is TGTGCCAGCAGCCCCGTGGACAGGGTCGGAGGCTACACCTTC. Variable domain in full (rest from reference TRBV7-9 and TRBJ1-2): DTGVSQNPRHKITKRGQNVTFRCDPISEHNRLYWYRQTLGQGPEFLTYFQNEAQLEKSRLLSDRFSAERPKGSFSTLEIQRTEQGDSAMYLCASSPVDRVGGYTFGSGTRLTVV.

The chain recombines TRBV2 with TRBJ2-3, with TRBD2 identical over 12 bases. The CDR3 has 16 amino acids. V was clipped by 5 bases and J by 1 base; unmatched bases: 4. Germline V gives CDR1 SNHLY, CDR2 FYNNEI. The DNA of the CDR3 is TGTGCCAGCAGTCGACTAGCGGGGGATGGCACAGATACGCAGTATTTT. Protein: CASSRLAGDGTDTQYF.

The chain carries TRBV27 and TRBJ2-7; TRBD1 aligns across 10 bases. This CDR3 comprises 15 residues. V dropped 5 bases and J dropped 5; count of bases not matched to a gene: 9. Germline V gene lookup returns CDR1 MNHEY and CDR2 SMNVEV (reference sequence). The CDR3 coding sequence is TGTGCCAGCAGTAACATCGGGACAGGGGTCGACGAGCAGTACTTC. This codes for CASSNIGTGVDEQYF.

The chain combines TRBV4-1 with TRBJ1-3; D perhaps matches TRBD1 (5 bases). This CDR3 comprises 16 residues. Germline assignment: CDR1 MGHRA and CDR2 YSYEKL. V was clipped by 3 bases and J by 0 bases, with 12 bases between them. DNA of the CDR3: TGCGCCAGCAGCCAGGGACCCACAAGCTCTGGAAACACCATATATTTT. The encoded protein is CASSQGPTSSGNTIYF.

This sequence joins TRBV7-9 and TRBJ1-1; D is ambiguous. CDR3 length: 15 residues. V gave up 5 bases and J gave up 0 bases, with 13 bases separating them. Germline V lookup: CDR1 SEHNR, CDR2 FQNEAQ (reference sequence). CDR3 sequence: CASSQSTAMNTEAFF. As DNA, the CDR3 is TGTGCCAGCAGCCAGAGCACAGCTATGAACACTGAAGCTTTCTTT.

V and J are TRBV7-8 and TRBJ1-5, with D unresolved. V lost 2 bases and J 5 bases, leaving 22 bases between the germline ends. CDR3 length: 18 amino acids. CDR1 and CDR2 from the germline V gene are SGHVS and FQNEAQ. CDR3 residues: CASSLFLAGDGNYQPQHF. CDR3 bases: TGTGCCAGCAGCTTATTCCTCGCTGGGGATGGCAATTATCAGCCCCAGCATTTT.